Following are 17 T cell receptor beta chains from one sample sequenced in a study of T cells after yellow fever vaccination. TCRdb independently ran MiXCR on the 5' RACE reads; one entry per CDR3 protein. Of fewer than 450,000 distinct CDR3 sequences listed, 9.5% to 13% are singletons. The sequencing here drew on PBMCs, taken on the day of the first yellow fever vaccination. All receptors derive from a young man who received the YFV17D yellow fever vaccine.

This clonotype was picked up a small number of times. The CDR3 loop reads CASSLPGLAVTYEQYF. The CDR3 DNA reads TGCGCCAGCAGCCTCCCTGGACTAGCGGTAACCTACGAGCAGTACTTC. The chain joins TRBV5-1 to TRBJ2-7; 10 bases match TRBD2. Germline CDR1 SGHRS, CDR2 YFSETQ. Losses at the gene ends were 4 bases for V and 2 bases for J; bases not matched to a gene: 9. This CDR3 region has 16 residues.

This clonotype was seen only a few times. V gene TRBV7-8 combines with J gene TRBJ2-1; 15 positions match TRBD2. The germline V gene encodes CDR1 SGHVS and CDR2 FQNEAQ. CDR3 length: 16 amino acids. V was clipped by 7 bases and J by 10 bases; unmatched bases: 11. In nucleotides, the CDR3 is TGTGCCAGCATTTCACGGACTAGCGGGGGGGCACGAGAGCAGTTCTTC. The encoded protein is CASISRTSGGAREQFF.

CDR3 nucleotides: TGCAGTGCTAGACCTCTGGGCGGGGTCAGCACAGATACGCAGTATTTT. This gives the protein CSARPLGGVSTDTQYF. V usage is TRBV20-1 and J usage is TRBJ2-3, with D possibly TRBD2 on 6 matching bases. The germline V gene encodes CDR1 DFQATT and CDR2 SNEGSKA (reference sequence). The CDR3 covers 16 residues. With 2 bases removed from V and 0 bases from J, the gap between germline ends came to 15 bases.

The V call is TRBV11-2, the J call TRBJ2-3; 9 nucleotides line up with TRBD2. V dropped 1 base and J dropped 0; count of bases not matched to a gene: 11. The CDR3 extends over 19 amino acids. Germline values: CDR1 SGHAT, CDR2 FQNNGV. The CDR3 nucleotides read TGTGCCAGCAGCTTAGTTGGTCGAGCGGGGGGACCAAGCACAGATACGCAGTATTTT. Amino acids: CASSLVGRAGGPSTDTQYF.

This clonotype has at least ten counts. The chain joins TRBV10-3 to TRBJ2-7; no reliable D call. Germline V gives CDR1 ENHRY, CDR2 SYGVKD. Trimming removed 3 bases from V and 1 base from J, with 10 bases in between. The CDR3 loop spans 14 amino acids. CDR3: CAISDLASSYEQYF. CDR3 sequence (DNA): TGTGCCATCAGTGATCTCGCATCGTCCTACGAGCAGTACTTC.

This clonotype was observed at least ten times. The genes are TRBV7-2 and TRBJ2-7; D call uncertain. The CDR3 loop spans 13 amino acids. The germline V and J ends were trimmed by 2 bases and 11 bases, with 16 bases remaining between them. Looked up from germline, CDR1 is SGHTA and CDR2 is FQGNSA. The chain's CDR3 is CASSLNQRDVEYF. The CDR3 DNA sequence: TGTGCCAGCAGCTTAAATCAAAGGGATGTGGAGTACTTC.

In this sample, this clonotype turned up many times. CDR3 protein: CASSFTGGEQYV. Written as DNA, the CDR3 is TGTGCCAGCAGCTTCACGGGGGGCGAGCAGTACGTC. This chain connects TRBV7-9 to TRBJ2-7; 7 nucleotides match TRBD2. Per germline, CDR1 SEHNR and CDR2 FQNEAQ (reference sequence). The CDR3 is made up of 12 amino acids. After removal of 3 bases from V and 6 bases from J, the junction contained 2 bases not matched to a gene.

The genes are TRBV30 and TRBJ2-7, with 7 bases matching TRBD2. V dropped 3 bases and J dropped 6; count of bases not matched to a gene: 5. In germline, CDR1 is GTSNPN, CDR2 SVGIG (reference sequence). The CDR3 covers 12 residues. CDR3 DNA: TGTGCCTGGAGCTCGGGGGGTCCCGAGCAGTACTTC. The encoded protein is CAWSSGGPEQYF.

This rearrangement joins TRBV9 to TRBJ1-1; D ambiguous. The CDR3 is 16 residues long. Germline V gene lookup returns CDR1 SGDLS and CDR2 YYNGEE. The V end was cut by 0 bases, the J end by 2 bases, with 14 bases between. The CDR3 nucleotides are TGTGCCAGCAGCGTAGCCCTCGGCACGGGAAACACTGAAGCTTTCTTT. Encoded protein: CASSVALGTGNTEAFF.

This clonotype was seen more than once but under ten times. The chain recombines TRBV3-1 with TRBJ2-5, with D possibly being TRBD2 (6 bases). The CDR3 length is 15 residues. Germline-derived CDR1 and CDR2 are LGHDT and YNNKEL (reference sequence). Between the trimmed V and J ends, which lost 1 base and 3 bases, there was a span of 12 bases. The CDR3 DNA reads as TGTGCCAGCAGCCAAGGGACTGGCGGGGAAGAGACCCAGTACTTC. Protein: CASSQGTGGEETQYF.

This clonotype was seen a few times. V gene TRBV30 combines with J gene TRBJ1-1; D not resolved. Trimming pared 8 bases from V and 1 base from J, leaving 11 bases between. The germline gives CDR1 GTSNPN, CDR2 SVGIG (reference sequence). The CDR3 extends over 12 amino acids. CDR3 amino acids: CAGRSGNTEAFF. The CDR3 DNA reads TGTGCCGGAAGATCAGGGAACACTGAAGCTTTCTTT.

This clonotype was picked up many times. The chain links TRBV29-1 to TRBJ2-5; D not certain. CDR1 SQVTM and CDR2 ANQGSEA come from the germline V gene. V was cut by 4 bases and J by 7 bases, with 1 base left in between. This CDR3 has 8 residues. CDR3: CSVGTQYF. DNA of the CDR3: TGCAGCGTTGGGACCCAGTACTTC.

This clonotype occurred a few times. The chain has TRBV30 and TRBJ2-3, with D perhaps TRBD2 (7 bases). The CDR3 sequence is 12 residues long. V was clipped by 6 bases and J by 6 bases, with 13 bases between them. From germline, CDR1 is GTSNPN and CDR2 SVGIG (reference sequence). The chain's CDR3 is CACPGGGDTQYF. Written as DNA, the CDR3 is TGTGCCTGCCCGGGGGGCGGGGATACGCAGTATTTT.

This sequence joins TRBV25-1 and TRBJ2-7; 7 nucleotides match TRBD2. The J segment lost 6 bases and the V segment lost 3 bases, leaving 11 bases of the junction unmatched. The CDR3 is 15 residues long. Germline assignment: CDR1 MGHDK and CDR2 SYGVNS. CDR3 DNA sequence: TGTGCCAGCAGTGAGGTTGGGACTACCAAGCTCGAGCAGTACTTC. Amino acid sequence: CASSEVGTTKLEQYF.

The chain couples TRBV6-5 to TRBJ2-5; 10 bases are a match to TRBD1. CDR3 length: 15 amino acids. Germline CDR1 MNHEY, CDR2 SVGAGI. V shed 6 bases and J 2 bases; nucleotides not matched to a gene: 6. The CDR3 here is CASSYPGQGQETQYF. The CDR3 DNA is TGTGCCAGCAGCTATCCGGGACAGGGGCAAGAGACCCAGTACTTC.

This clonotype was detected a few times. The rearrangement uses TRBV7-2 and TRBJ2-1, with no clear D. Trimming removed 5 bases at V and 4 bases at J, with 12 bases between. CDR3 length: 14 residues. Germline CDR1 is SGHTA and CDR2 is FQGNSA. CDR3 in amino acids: CASSTRSSYNEQFF. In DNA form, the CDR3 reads TGTGCCAGCAGCACACGGAGTTCGTACAATGAGCAGTTCTTC. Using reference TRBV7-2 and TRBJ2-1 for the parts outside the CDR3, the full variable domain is GAGVSQSPSNKVTEKGKDVELRCDPISGHTALYWYRQSLGQGLEFLIYFQGNSAPDKSGLPSDRFSAERTGGSVSTLTIQRTQQEDSAVYLCASSTRSSYNEQFFGPGTRLTVL.

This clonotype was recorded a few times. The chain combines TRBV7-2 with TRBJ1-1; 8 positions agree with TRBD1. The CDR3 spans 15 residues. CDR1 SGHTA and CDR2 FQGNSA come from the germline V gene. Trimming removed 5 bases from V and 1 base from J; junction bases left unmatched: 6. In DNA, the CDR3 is TGTGCCAGCAGCATCAGACAGGGGACGAACACTGAAGCTTTCTTT. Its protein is CASSIRQGTNTEAFF.